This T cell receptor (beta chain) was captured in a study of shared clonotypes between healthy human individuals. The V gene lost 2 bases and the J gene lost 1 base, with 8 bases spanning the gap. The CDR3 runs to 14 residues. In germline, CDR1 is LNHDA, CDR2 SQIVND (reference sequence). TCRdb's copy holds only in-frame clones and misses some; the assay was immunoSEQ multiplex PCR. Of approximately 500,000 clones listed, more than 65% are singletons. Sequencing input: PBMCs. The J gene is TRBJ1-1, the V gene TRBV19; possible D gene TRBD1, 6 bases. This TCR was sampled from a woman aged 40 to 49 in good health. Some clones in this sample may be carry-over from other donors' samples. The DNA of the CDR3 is TGTGCCAGTAGTATAAGACAGGAGAACACTGAAGCTTTCTTT. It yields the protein CASSIRQENTEAFF.